The subject of this entry is one T cell receptor (beta chain). Its specificity is unknown. Germline V gene sequence: CDR1 SEHNR, CDR2 FQNEAQ (reference sequence). The CDR3 contains 15 residues. J was trimmed by 8 bases and V by 5 bases; bases with no gene match: 14. This sample was included in a study of cytomegalovirus exposure and HLA in healthy donors. Overall study context: Earlier, 95 million to 140 million unique TCR beta sequences were recovered from roughly 200 million T cells by an analysis.

Healthy bone marrow donors formed the donor group. The primer mix had 60 Vbeta and 13 Jbeta primers. Generated by immunoSEQ multiplex PCR, the TCRdb table keeps only in-frame clones and is missing some. The sample's table shows some 140,000 clones. The study, taken as a whole, reports: The study designated some 180 TCR beta chains cytomegalovirus-associated. As a later analysis revealed, most CMV-associated TCR beta chains appeared HLA-restricted.

This receptor was obtained from a woman aged 55 to 70 in good health and CMV-seronegative. This chain connects TRBV7-9 to TRBJ1-2; 7 bases match TRBD1. The sequencing sample was made of PBMCs. CDR3 nucleotides: TGTGCCAGCAGCGAAACGATTACAGGGGTGTTCGGCTACACCTTC. Translated, it gives CASSETITGVFGYTF.